Each of the 30 T cell receptor beta chains below was sequenced from the same sample in a study of blood T cell repertoires in COVID-19. TCRdb's copy holds only in-frame clones and misses some; the assay was immunoSEQ multiplex PCR. This table has 250,000 to 350,000 clones, about 91% appearing once. The material sequenced was peripheral blood. The receptor set was obtained from a woman aged 55-69 years with acute or convalescent COVID-19.

The rearrangement links TRBV7-3 to TRBJ2-1; D might be TRBD2 (5 bases). V lost 7 bases and J 0 bases, leaving 16 bases between the germline ends. The CDR3 has 16 residues. Germline assignment: CDR1 SGHTA and CDR2 FQGTGA. CDR3 DNA: TGTGCCAGCACCCCGAATAGAGGGAGCTCCTACAATGAGCAGTTCTTC. Its protein is CASTPNRGSSYNEQFF.

V is TRBV27 and J is TRBJ1-2; the match to TRBD1 covers 8 bases. Trimming at V came to 3 bases and at J to 5 bases, leaving 8 bases not matched to a gene. Germline V gives CDR1 MNHEY, CDR2 SMNVEV (reference sequence). This CDR3 region has 15 residues. CDR3 in DNA: TGTGCCAGCAGTTTCTCGTTTGGGACAGGATATGGCTACACCTTC. It is translated as CASSFSFGTGYGYTF.

V usage is TRBV19 and J usage is TRBJ2-5; maybe TRBD2 (6 bases). This CDR3 is 15 amino acids long. Germline V gene sequence: CDR1 LNHDA, CDR2 SQIVND (reference sequence). V lost 5 bases and J 2 bases, leaving 15 bases between the germline ends. CDR3 protein: CASSLTGSIQETQYF. The CDR3 bases are TGTGCCAGTAGTCTTACCGGGAGCATACAAGAGACCCAGTACTTC.

The chain has TRBV11-3 and TRBJ2-2; 9 bases fit TRBD2. The CDR3 covers 15 residues. Germline lookup yields CDR1 SGHNT and CDR2 YENEEA. The junction had 5 bases not matched to a gene; V was cut back by 5 bases and J by 4 bases. CDR3 sequence reads: CASSGAGGPTGELFF. The CDR3 coding sequence is TGTGCCAGCAGCGGCGCGGGGGGGCCCACCGGGGAGCTGTTTTTT.

This clone was seen a single time. The gene calls are TRBV6-5 and TRBJ2-1; TRBD1 is a possible D gene (6 bases). V was shortened by 6 bases and J by 7 bases, with 13 bases between the two germline ends. The germline CDR1 and CDR2 sequences are MNHEY and SVGAGI. The CDR3 extends over 13 amino acids. The CDR3 reads CASSQGQGNEQFF. CDR3 nucleotides: TGTGCCAGCAGCCAGGGGCAGGGGAATGAGCAGTTCTTC.

The chain uses TRBV19 and TRBJ2-7; TRBD1 aligns across 7 bases. Germline-derived CDR1 and CDR2 are LNHDA and SQIVND (reference sequence). CDR3 size: 13 residues. Unmatched junction bases numbered 4, after V lost 3 bases and J lost 5 bases. CDR3 DNA sequence: TGTGCCAGTAGTATTGACAGGGACAACGAGCAGTACTTC. Residues: CASSIDRDNEQYF.

The chain joins TRBV2 to TRBJ2-3, with 9 bases identical to TRBD2. V lost 8 bases, J lost 7 bases, and 16 bases stayed unmatched. Germline V CDR1 and CDR2: SNHLY, FYNNEI. The CDR3 runs 16 residues. The CDR3 region has the DNA TGTGCCAGCGGGGAGGGAATTAGCGGGAGTCGAAATACGCAGTATTTT. This translates into CASGEGISGSRNTQYF.

V is TRBV12-3 or TRBV12-4 and J is TRBJ2-6; D is perhaps TRBD2 (5 bases). The CDR3 runs 13 residues. The ends were cut back, 7 bases at V and 3 bases at J, with 7 bases in the middle. The CDR3, as DNA: TGTGCCAGCACCGAGGGTGGGGCCAACGTCCTGACTTTC. It encodes CASTEGGANVLTF.

The CDR3 DNA reads TGTGCCATTCCCTCTCGCACAGATACGCAGTATTTT. Amino acid sequence: CAIPSRTDTQYF. This sequence joins TRBV10-3 and TRBJ2-3; D call uncertain. Germline assignment: CDR1 ENHRY and CDR2 SYGVKD. The CDR3 loop spans 12 amino acids. V shed 9 bases and J shed 1 base, with 8 bases lying between them.

The genes are TRBV27 and TRBJ1-1; D gene unclear. This CDR3 is built from 12 residues. The V and J ends lost 5 bases and 1 base respectively, with 5 bases between them. From germline, CDR1 is MNHEY and CDR2 SMNVEV (reference sequence). The CDR3 DNA reads as TGTGCCAGCAGTCGGGGGAACACTGAAGCTTTCTTT. Protein product: CASSRGNTEAFF.

V usage is TRBV6-5 and J usage is TRBJ1-1; 8 positions agree with TRBD1. CDR3 length: 15 amino acids. Germline V gene lookup returns CDR1 MNHEY and CDR2 SVGAGI. After removal of 6 bases from V and 1 base from J, the junction contained 7 bases not matched to a gene. This chain's CDR3 is CASRNAGTGNTEAFF. The CDR3 DNA follows: TGTGCCAGCAGGAATGCAGGGACAGGGAACACTGAAGCTTTCTTT.

In this sample, this clone turned up once. The chain links TRBV5-6 to TRBJ2-7; 12 bases match TRBD2. Trimming took 0 bases from V and 4 from J; bases not matched to a gene: 8. CDR1 and CDR2 (germline): SGHDT, YYEEEE. The CDR3 has 17 residues. The DNA of the CDR3 is TGTGCCAGCAGCTTGGGGCTAGCGGGAGGGCCGTCTTACGAGCAGTACTTC. It codes for CASSLGLAGGPSYEQYF.

The chain couples TRBV19 to TRBJ1-1, with 9 bases lining up with TRBD1. V shed 7 bases and J 0 bases; nucleotides not matched to a gene: 9. This CDR3 is 16 amino acids long. From germline, CDR1 is LNHDA and CDR2 SQIVND (reference sequence). CDR3 coding DNA: TGTGCCAGTATCTCCGGGACAGGGTACATGAACACTGAAGCTTTCTTT. Residues: CASISGTGYMNTEAFF.

This chain uses TRBV9 with TRBJ1-1; D possibly corresponds to TRBD1 (5 bases). The CDR3 extends over 16 amino acids. In germline, CDR1 is SGDLS, CDR2 YYNGEE. V was pared by 0 bases and J by 3 bases, with 15 bases between. The CDR3 DNA is TGTGCCAGCAGCGTAGGGGGCGTCGGATACTACACTGAAGCTTTCTTT. Protein sequence: CASSVGGVGYYTEAFF.

The chain recombines TRBV28 with TRBJ2-2; 9 bases line up with TRBD2. Looked up from germline, CDR1 is MDHEN and CDR2 is SYDVKM. Unmatched junction bases numbered 11, after V lost 10 bases and J lost 5 bases. CDR3 length equals 15 residues. In DNA form, the CDR3 reads TGTGCCACTGAAGTTAGCGGGAGTGGAACCGGGGAGCTGTTTTTT. This gives the protein CATEVSGSGTGELFF.

V gene TRBV6-1 combines with J gene TRBJ1-1; no reliable D call. V lost 1 base and J 9 bases, leaving 18 bases between the germline ends. Per the germline V gene, CDR1 is MNHNS and CDR2 is SASEGT. The CDR3 loop spans 15 amino acids. In DNA form, the CDR3 reads TGTGCCAGCAGTGAAGGCGAGGCGGGATGGGCAAAAGCTTTCTTT. Its protein is CASSEGEAGWAKAFF.

This clone was detected only once. The chain employs TRBV19 and TRBJ2-4; weak D call: TRBD1 (5 bases). Germline loops: CDR1 LNHDA, CDR2 SQIVND (reference sequence). The V end was cut by 7 bases, the J end by 0 bases, with 7 bases between. This CDR3 has 13 residues. CDR3 sequence reads: CASIDRAKNIQYF. In DNA form, the CDR3 reads TGTGCCAGTATTGACAGAGCCAAAAACATTCAGTACTTC.

The CDR3 loop is CASTESGGNTEAFF. As DNA, the CDR3 is TGTGCCAGCACCGAGTCGGGGGGGAACACTGAAGCTTTCTTT. This chain joins TRBV28 and TRBJ1-1, with D possibly TRBD1 on 5 matching bases. The CDR3 is 14 amino acids. Per germline, CDR1 MDHEN and CDR2 SYDVKM. Trimming took off 7 bases at V and 1 base at J, with 13 bases between the two ends.

The chain joins TRBV19 to TRBJ1-4, with D tentatively TRBD1 (6 bases). Germline loops: CDR1 LNHDA, CDR2 SQIVND (reference sequence). This CDR3 spans 15 amino acids. Trimming took 0 bases from V and 2 from J, leaving 7 bases between them. The CDR3: CASSIERGTNEKLFF. As DNA, the CDR3 is TGTGCCAGTAGTATAGAAAGGGGGACTAATGAAAAACTGTTTTTT.

This chain uses TRBV29-1 with TRBJ2-1; D unclear. This CDR3 contains 13 residues. Trimming shortened V by 1 base and J by 0 bases, and 4 bases separated the two germline ends. The germline V gene has CDR1 SQVTM and CDR2 ANQGSEA. CDR3 in DNA: TGCAGCGTTGAAGTCGGCTCCTACAATGAGCAGTTCTTC. Residues: CSVEVGSYNEQFF.

This sequence joins TRBV20-1 and TRBJ1-1; D remains unclear. V gave up 7 bases and J gave up 1 base, with 7 bases separating them. From germline, CDR1 is DFQATT and CDR2 SNEGSKA (reference sequence). The CDR3 is made up of 11 amino acids. In nucleotides, the CDR3 is TGCAGTGGGAACAGGAACACTGAAGCTTTCTTT. It codes for CSGNRNTEAFF.

The chain joins TRBV7-9 to TRBJ1-6; tentative D call: TRBD1 (6 bases). CDR3 length equals 14 residues. The V end lost 5 bases, the J end lost 10 bases, and 15 bases lay between the germline ends. Germline CDR1 SEHNR, CDR2 FQNEAQ (reference sequence). DNA of the CDR3: TGTGCCAGCAGCCTCGACAGGAGGCGATCACCCCTCCACTTT. It translates to CASSLDRRRSPLHF.

The chain has TRBV6-5 and TRBJ2-7, with 10 bases identical to TRBD1. Trimming at V came to 6 bases and at J to 6 bases, leaving 11 bases not matched to a gene. This CDR3 spans 15 amino acids. Germline V lookup: CDR1 MNHEY, CDR2 SVGAGI. CDR3 residues: CASRKPRQGAFEQYF. CDR3 sequence (DNA): TGTGCCAGCAGGAAGCCTCGACAGGGGGCTTTCGAGCAGTACTTC.

This clone has a single count. The rearrangement links TRBV4-1 to TRBJ2-1; TRBD2 is a possible D gene (6 bases). CDR3 size: 15 residues. Germline V gene lookup returns CDR1 MGHRA and CDR2 YSYEKL. Trimming took off 3 bases at V and 9 bases at J, with 18 bases between the two ends. The CDR3 DNA reads as TGCGCCAGCAGCCAGAGAGGCAGGACTAACGGTGAGCAGTTCTTC. Its translation is CASSQRGRTNGEQFF.

This clone appeared a single time. The genes are TRBV27 and TRBJ1-2, with a possible D match to TRBD1 (6 bases). Trimming took 7 bases from V and 8 from J, leaving 26 bases between them. CDR1 and CDR2 (germline): MNHEY, SMNVEV (reference sequence). The CDR3 loop spans 16 amino acids. CDR3 loop: CASTPGGSRGARGYTF. The CDR3 bases are TGTGCCAGCACCCCGGGGGGATCACGGGGGGCGCGCGGCTACACCTTC.

V is TRBV4-2 and J is TRBJ2-3; the match to TRBD1 covers 10 bases. The CDR3 extends over 16 amino acids. The J segment lost 7 bases and the V segment lost 0 bases, leaving 7 bases of the junction unmatched. The germline V gene encodes CDR1 LGHNA and CDR2 YNFKEQ. The CDR3 DNA is TGTGCCAGCAGCCAAGAACCGGGACAGGGGTCAAATACGCAGTATTTT. Protein sequence: CASSQEPGQGSNTQYF.

V and J are TRBV15 and TRBJ2-5, with a weak D call TRBD2 (5 bases). Germline assignment: CDR1 LNHNV and CDR2 YYDKDF (reference sequence). Trimming shortened V by 5 bases and J by 5 bases, and 12 bases separated the two germline ends. The CDR3 runs 13 residues. CDR3 nucleotides: TGTGCCACCAGCCGTGACTGGGAGGAGACCCAGTACTTC. As protein: CATSRDWEETQYF.

This clone was recorded once. This sample also contains other DNA sequences that code for the same CDR3. The chain links TRBV28 to TRBJ1-2; 10 nucleotides align to TRBD1. CDR1 is MDHEN and CDR2 is SYDVKM in the germline V gene. V shed 5 bases, J shed 3 bases, and the junction held 3 bases outside the gene matches. The CDR3 has 14 amino acids. Here the CDR3 DNA reads TGTGCCAGCAGTCTGACAGGGGGCGACTATGGCTACACCTTC. It yields the protein CASSLTGGDYGYTF.

This clone has more than one count but fewer than ten. The rearrangement joins TRBV14 to TRBJ1-6, with 7 nucleotides matching TRBD1. The CDR3 totals 14 residues. Trimming took 5 bases from V and 7 from J; bases not matched to a gene: 5. In germline, CDR1 is SGHDN, CDR2 FVKESK. The CDR3 DNA is TGTGCCAGCAGCTGGGACAGCTCAAATTCACCCCTCCACTTT. This sequence encodes CASSWDSSNSPLHF.

V is TRBV7-2 and J is TRBJ1-2; 7 positions match TRBD1. Looked up from germline, CDR1 is SGHTA and CDR2 is FQGNSA. V lost 1 base and J lost 4; bases outside the gene matches: 3. This CDR3 comprises 14 residues. CDR3 protein: CASSLVAGGYGYTF. The CDR3 nucleotides are TGTGCCAGCAGCTTAGTAGCAGGGGGCTATGGCTACACCTTC.